This TCR beta chain was observed in a study of blood T cell repertoires in COVID-19. At the level of the study: Italy, Spain and the United States were the sources of the convalescent and acute COVID-19 samples. Nucleic acid was either cDNA or gDNA, and it came from T cells, B-cell-depleted T cells, or PBMCs.

The protocol was immunoSEQ multiplex PCR, while the TCRdb copy is restricted to in-frame clones and leaves out a portion. The sample lists 56,000 or so clones, 85% to 90% occurring once. CDR3 length: 15 amino acids. Germline CDR1 is MNHNS and CDR2 is SASEGT. The V end was cut by 1 base, the J end by 4 bases, with 13 bases between. The specimen sequenced was peripheral blood. The chain combines TRBV6-1 with TRBJ1-1; D is perhaps TRBD1 (5 bases). This clonotype was obtained from a woman in her sixties or seventies with COVID-19, enrolled during active disease. The CDR3 DNA reads as TGTGCCAGCAGTGAAGTCGGGCAGGGCGGCACTGAAGCTTTCTTT. Protein sequence: CASSEVGQGGTEAFF.